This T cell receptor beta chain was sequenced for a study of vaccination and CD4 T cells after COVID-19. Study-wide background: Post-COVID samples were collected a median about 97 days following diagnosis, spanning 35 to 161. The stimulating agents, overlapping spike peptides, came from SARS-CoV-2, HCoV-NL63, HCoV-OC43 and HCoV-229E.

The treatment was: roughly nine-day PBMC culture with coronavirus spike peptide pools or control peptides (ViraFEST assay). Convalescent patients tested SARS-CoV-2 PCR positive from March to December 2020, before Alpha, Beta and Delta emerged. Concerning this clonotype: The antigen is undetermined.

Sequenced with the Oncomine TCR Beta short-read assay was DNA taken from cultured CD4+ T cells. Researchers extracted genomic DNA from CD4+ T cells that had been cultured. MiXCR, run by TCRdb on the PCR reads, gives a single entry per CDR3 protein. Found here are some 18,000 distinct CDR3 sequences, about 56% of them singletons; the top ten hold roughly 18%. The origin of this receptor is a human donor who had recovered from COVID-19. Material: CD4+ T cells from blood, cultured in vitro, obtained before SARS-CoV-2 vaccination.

In DNA, the CDR3 is TGTGCCACCAGCAGAGATCGGACGCGGGGCACTGAAGCTTTCTTT. Translating it yields CATSRDRTRGTEAFF. V usage is TRBV15 and J usage is TRBJ1-1, with D uncertain. From germline, CDR1 is LNHNV and CDR2 YYDKDF (reference sequence). The CDR3 covers 15 residues. With 0 bases removed from V and 4 bases from J, the gap between germline ends came to 12 bases. The complete variable domain, with remaining parts taken from reference TRBV15 and TRBJ1-1, reads DAMVIQNPRYQVTQFGKPVTLSCSQTLNHNVMYWYQQKSSQAPKLLFHYYDKDFNNEADTPDNFQSRRPNTSFCFLDIRSPGLGDTAMYLCATSRDRTRGTEAFFGQGTRLTVV.